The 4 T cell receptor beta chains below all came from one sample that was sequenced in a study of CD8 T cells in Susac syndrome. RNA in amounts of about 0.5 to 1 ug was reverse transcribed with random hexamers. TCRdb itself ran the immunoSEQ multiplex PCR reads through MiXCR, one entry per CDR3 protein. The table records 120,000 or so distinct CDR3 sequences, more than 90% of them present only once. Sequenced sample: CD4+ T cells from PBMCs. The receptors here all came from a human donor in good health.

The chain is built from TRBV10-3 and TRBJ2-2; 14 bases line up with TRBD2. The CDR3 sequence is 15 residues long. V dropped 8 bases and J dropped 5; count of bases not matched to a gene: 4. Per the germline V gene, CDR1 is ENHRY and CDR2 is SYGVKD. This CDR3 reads CAISGLAGGTGELFF. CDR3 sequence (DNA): TGTGCCATCTCAGGACTAGCGGGAGGTACCGGGGAGCTGTTTTTT.

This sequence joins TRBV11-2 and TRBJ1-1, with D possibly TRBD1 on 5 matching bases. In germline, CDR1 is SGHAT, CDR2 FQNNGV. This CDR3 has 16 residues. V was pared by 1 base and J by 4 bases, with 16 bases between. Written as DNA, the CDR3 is TGTGCCAGCAGCTTAGCGGGGGGTCATGAGGGCACTGAAGCTTTCTTT. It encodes CASSLAGGHEGTEAFF. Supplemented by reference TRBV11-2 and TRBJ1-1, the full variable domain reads EAGVAQSPRYKIIEKRQSVAFWCNPISGHATLYWYQQILGQGPKLLIQFQNNGVVDDSQLPKDRFSAERLKGVDSTLKIQPAKLEDSAVYLCASSLAGGHEGTEAFFGQGTRLTVV.

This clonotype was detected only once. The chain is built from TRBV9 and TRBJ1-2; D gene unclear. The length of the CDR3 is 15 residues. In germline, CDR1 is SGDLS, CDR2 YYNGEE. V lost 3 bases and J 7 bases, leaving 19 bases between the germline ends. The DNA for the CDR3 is TGTGCCAGCAGCGAGGCGGAAGGGCGTGTGCGTGGCTACACCTTC. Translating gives CASSEAEGRVRGYTF.

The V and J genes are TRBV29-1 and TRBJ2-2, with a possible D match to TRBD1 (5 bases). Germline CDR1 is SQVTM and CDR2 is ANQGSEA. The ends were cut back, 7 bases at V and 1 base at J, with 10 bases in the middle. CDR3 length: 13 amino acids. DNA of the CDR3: TGCAGCGCCCAGGGTCTGAACACCGGGGAGCTGTTTTTT. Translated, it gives CSAQGLNTGELFF.